The 23 T cell receptor beta chains below all came from one sample that was sequenced in a study of T-cell memory formation after mild COVID-19. TCRdb itself ran the 5' RACE reads through MiXCR, one entry per CDR3 protein. Of hundreds of thousands of distinct CDR3 sequences listed, 15% to 20% were seen once; the top ten hold around 8%. Sequenced material: PBMCs or a T cell subset sorted from them (not recorded which). All receptors come from an adult woman who had mild COVID-19 (a few samples of this study predate the infection). Cell type and time point are not known.

This clonotype showed up just a few times. The CDR3 loop is CASSQDSGIGEQYF. The CDR3, as DNA: TGTGCCAGCAGCCAAGACAGCGGGATCGGGGAGCAGTACTTC. This sequence joins TRBV4-2 and TRBJ2-7, with 7 bases identical to TRBD2. After removal of 0 bases from V and 7 bases from J, the junction contained 6 bases not matched to a gene. This CDR3 has 14 amino acids. Per germline, CDR1 LGHNA and CDR2 YNFKEQ.

This clonotype was counted a few times. The rearrangement joins TRBV7-9 to TRBJ2-3; 13 nucleotides align to TRBD2. CDR1 SEHNR and CDR2 FQNEAQ come from the germline V gene (reference sequence). After removal of 5 bases from V and 2 bases from J, the junction contained 7 bases not matched to a gene. There are 17 residues in the CDR3. CDR3 sequence (DNA): TGTGCCAGCAGCCCAGGGACTAGCGGGGCCTTCACAGATACGCAGTATTTT. Translating gives CASSPGTSGAFTDTQYF.

The gene calls are TRBV30 and TRBJ2-1, with D possibly TRBD1 on 5 matching bases. The V gene lost 1 base and the J gene lost 15 bases, with 25 bases spanning the gap. The CDR3 runs 15 residues. CDR1 and CDR2 (germline): GTSNPN, SVGIG (reference sequence). Written as DNA, the CDR3 is TGTGCCTGGAGTGATCGAGGCCTAGGACCCCCCAGGGCGTTCTTC. This translates into CAWSDRGLGPPRAFF.

The chain uses TRBV20-1 and TRBJ2-3; the D gene is possibly TRBD2 (7 bases). Germline V gene data show CDR1 as DFQATT and CDR2 as SNEGSKA (reference sequence). The CDR3 spans 19 residues. The V gene lost 1 base and the J gene lost 0 bases, with 23 bases spanning the gap. In DNA, the CDR3 is TGCAGTGCTAGAGGACTACGAGCGGGGACACGAGCTAGCACAGATACGCAGTATTTT. It specifies CSARGLRAGTRASTDTQYF.

The chain couples TRBV7-3 to TRBJ1-6; tentative D call: TRBD1 (5 bases). This CDR3 is 16 amino acids long. The V end was cut by 2 bases, the J end by 5 bases, with 13 bases between. The germline CDR1 and CDR2 sequences are SGHTA and FQGTGA. Here the CDR3 DNA reads TGTGCCAGCAGCTTAGGGTCGGGGCGGAATAATTCACCCCTCCACTTT. Protein sequence: CASSLGSGRNNSPLHF. The whole variable domain, filled in from reference TRBV7-3 and TRBJ1-6, reads GAGVSQTPSNKVTEKGKYVELRCDPISGHTALYWYRQSLGQGPEFLIYFQGTGAADDSGLPNDRFFAVRPEGSVSTLKIQRTERGDSAVYLCASSLGSGRNNSPLHFGNGTRLTVT.

This clonotype was seen a few times. This chain links TRBV5-1 with TRBJ2-4; 10 bases agree with TRBD2. This CDR3 spans 16 amino acids. From germline, CDR1 is SGHRS and CDR2 YFSETQ. The junction had 8 bases not matched to a gene; V was cut back by 1 base and J by 7 bases. CDR3 amino acids: CASSLFPSGRENIQYF. Written as DNA, the CDR3 is TGCGCCAGCAGCTTGTTCCCTAGCGGGAGAGAGAACATTCAGTACTTC.

This clonotype was observed a few times. This may come from a read error, since a much larger clone is one base off. The rearrangement links TRBV7-8 to TRBJ2-3; no firm D call. The length of the CDR3 is 11 residues. Germline loops: CDR1 SGHVS, CDR2 FQNEAQ. V was shortened by 4 bases and J by 4 bases, with 3 bases between the two germline ends. CDR3 loop: CASSSPDTQYF. In DNA form, the CDR3 reads TGTGCCAGCAGCTCCCCAGATACGCAGTATTTT.

This clonotype has a handful of counts. This chain connects TRBV20-1 to TRBJ1-2; 8 nucleotides match TRBD1. The V gene's germline CDR1 is DFQATT and CDR2 SNEGSKA (reference sequence). CDR3 length: 15 amino acids. Trimming at V came to 1 base and at J to 4 bases, leaving 8 bases not matched to a gene. CDR3 sequence (DNA): TGCAGTGCTAGAGCCCCGGACAGGGAAGTCTATGGCTACACCTTC. It encodes CSARAPDREVYGYTF.

This clonotype has a count of ten or more. The V and J genes are TRBV5-1 and TRBJ2-2; weak D call: TRBD1 (5 bases). The length of the CDR3 is 15 residues. Between the trimmed V and J ends, which lost 1 base and 0 bases, there was a span of 7 bases. Germline V gives CDR1 SGHRS, CDR2 YFSETQ. CDR3 loop: CASSLSGTNTGELFF. The CDR3 region has the DNA TGCGCCAGCAGCTTGTCAGGGACGAACACCGGGGAGCTGTTTTTT.

J is TRBJ2-1 and V is TRBV18; 7 bases match TRBD1. This CDR3 has 15 amino acids. The J segment lost 4 bases and the V segment lost 6 bases, leaving 9 bases of the junction unmatched. Germline assignment: CDR1 KGHSH and CDR2 LQKENI. The CDR3 DNA reads as TGTGCCAGCTCTCCCGACAGGGACGGATACAATGAGCAGTTCTTC. Protein: CASSPDRDGYNEQFF.

This clonotype appeared a few times. The J gene is TRBJ1-4, the V gene TRBV7-2; a possible D gene is TRBD1 (6 bases). This CDR3 spans 16 amino acids. Trimming shortened V by 5 bases and J by 5 bases, and 18 bases separated the two germline ends. The germline V gene has CDR1 SGHTA and CDR2 FQGNSA. The CDR3 sequence is CASSRQPTGLNEKLFF. CDR3 sequence (DNA): TGTGCCAGCAGCCGTCAGCCGACAGGATTAAATGAAAAACTGTTTTTT.

This clonotype was observed a handful of times. This chain uses TRBV5-1 with TRBJ2-7; weak D call: TRBD1 (6 bases). This CDR3 spans 13 amino acids. V was pared by 2 bases and J by 5 bases, with 11 bases between. CDR1 is SGHRS and CDR2 is YFSETQ in the germline V gene. The CDR3 is CASSFGRGNEQYF. CDR3 coding DNA: TGCGCCAGCAGCTTTGGCAGGGGCAACGAGCAGTACTTC.

V usage is TRBV20-1 and J usage is TRBJ2-1; 10 positions match TRBD2. Looked up from germline, CDR1 is DFQATT and CDR2 is SNEGSKA (reference sequence). With 3 bases clipped from V and 1 base from J, the junction kept 9 bases outside the gene matches. The CDR3 consists of 17 residues. CDR3 nucleotides: TGCAGTGCTAGTACTGGGTTTAGCGGGGGGTCCTACAATGAGCAGTTCTTC. Its translation is CSASTGFSGGSYNEQFF.

The sample holds a few counts of this clonotype. Written as DNA, the CDR3 is TGTGCCACCAGTGATTCAACAGGGTCCTACGAGCAGTACTTC. Its protein is CATSDSTGSYEQYF. J is TRBJ2-7 and V is TRBV24-1; D may be TRBD1 (6 bases). Trimming removed 2 bases at V and 1 base at J, with 8 bases between. This CDR3 is built from 14 residues. Per germline, CDR1 KGHDR and CDR2 SFDVKD.

The chain employs TRBV7-9 and TRBJ1-3, with D unresolved. Trimming cost V 5 bases and J 15 bases, with 20 bases left between them. CDR1 and CDR2 (germline): SEHNR, FQNEAQ (reference sequence). The length of the CDR3 is 13 residues. The CDR3 DNA sequence: TGTGCCAGCAGCCCTTCTGTGGCGGCCCCTGAATATTTT. Protein product: CASSPSVAAPEYF.

The chain employs TRBV6-5 and TRBJ2-2; TRBD1 is a possible D gene (6 bases). The V end was cut by 6 bases, the J end by 6 bases, with 17 bases between. Germline V gene sequence: CDR1 MNHEY, CDR2 SVGAGI. The CDR3 length is 15 residues. The CDR3 protein is CASSPSGQGPGELFF. In nucleotides, the CDR3 is TGTGCCAGCAGCCCGTCGGGGCAGGGGCCCGGGGAGCTGTTTTTT.

This clonotype was seen more than once but under ten times. The gene calls are TRBV24-1 and TRBJ2-1; 15 positions match TRBD2. CDR3 length equals 20 residues. Germline loops: CDR1 KGHDR, CDR2 SFDVKD. J lost 1 base, V lost 3 bases, and 9 bases had no gene match. The CDR3 here is CATSDPGLAGGRFSYNEQFF. Here the CDR3 DNA reads TGTGCCACCAGTGATCCGGGACTAGCGGGGGGTCGATTTTCCTACAATGAGCAGTTCTTC.

This clonotype has more than one count but fewer than ten. The V call is TRBV9, the J call TRBJ2-3; unclear D gene. Germline V lookup: CDR1 SGDLS, CDR2 YYNGEE. Trimming removed 0 bases at V and 5 bases at J, with 1 base between. The CDR3 consists of 11 residues. CDR3 amino acids: CASSVEDTQYF. The DNA for the CDR3 is TGTGCCAGCAGCGTAGAAGATACGCAGTATTTT.

This clonotype occurred a few times. V usage is TRBV19 and J usage is TRBJ1-1; D gene unclear. Germline-derived CDR1 and CDR2 are LNHDA and SQIVND (reference sequence). Trimming stripped 3 bases from V and 8 bases from J, with 13 bases between. The CDR3 contains 13 residues. CDR3 DNA sequence: TGTGCCAGTAGTATTATCGGAACTAGAGAAGCTTTCTTT. Protein product: CASSIIGTREAFF.

The genes are TRBV12-3 or TRBV12-4 and TRBJ2-3; TRBD2 aligns across 14 bases. This CDR3 has 21 amino acids. Unmatched junction bases numbered 15, after V lost 4 bases and J lost 0 bases. CDR3 protein: CASSSFRRGLAGAVSTDTQYF. CDR3 sequence (DNA): TGTGCCAGCAGTTCATTCCGGAGGGGACTAGCGGGGGCCGTCAGCACAGATACGCAGTATTTT.

In DNA form, the CDR3 reads TGTGCCAGCAGCGTAGGAGACTATCGGACCGGGGAGCTGTTTTTT. This translates into CASSVGDYRTGELFF. The rearrangement uses TRBV9 and TRBJ2-2, with TRBD2 as a possible D gene (5 bases). Per the germline V gene, CDR1 is SGDLS and CDR2 is YYNGEE. The germline V and J ends were trimmed by 0 bases and 5 bases, with 11 bases remaining between them. The length of the CDR3 is 15 residues.

This clonotype was found many times. The gene calls are TRBV19 and TRBJ1-5, with D possibly being TRBD1 (6 bases). V shed 5 bases and J shed 6 bases, with 17 bases lying between them. The CDR3 runs to 15 residues. Per germline, CDR1 LNHDA and CDR2 SQIVND (reference sequence). The CDR3 sequence: CASSAPQGRGQPQHF. As DNA, the CDR3 is TGTGCCAGTAGTGCCCCACAGGGTAGGGGTCAGCCCCAGCATTTT.

This clonotype was observed a few times. This chain connects TRBV9 to TRBJ1-1, with unresolved D. This CDR3 contains 13 residues. The V end was cut by 0 bases, the J end by 5 bases, with 8 bases between. Germline V gene data show CDR1 as SGDLS and CDR2 as YYNGEE. CDR3: CASSVATRTEAFF. The CDR3 region has the DNA TGTGCCAGCAGCGTAGCTACGAGGACTGAAGCTTTCTTT.